This TCR beta chain was profiled in a study of CD8 T cells in Susac syndrome. It was negative isolation that provided the CD8+ and CD4+ T cells, whereas TEMRA cells were enriched by FACS. Trimming took off 4 bases at V and 8 bases at J, with 15 bases between the two ends. The CDR3 is made up of 13 amino acids. Per the germline V gene, CDR1 is SGHRS and CDR2 is YFSETQ. Random hexamers primed reverse transcription of about 0.5 to 1 ug RNA. Coverage of TCR beta CDR3 amplification by immunoSEQ multiplex PCR extended to 54 Vbeta and 13 Jbeta. TCRdb fed the immunoSEQ multiplex PCR reads into MiXCR, producing one record per CDR3 protein. The data show roughly 84,000 distinct CDR3 sequences, around 96% seen once.

This TCR was sampled from a human donor with Susac syndrome. What was sequenced was CD8+ T cells from PBMCs. The chain couples TRBV5-1 to TRBJ1-2, with D possibly matching TRBD1 (5 bases). In DNA form, the CDR3 reads TGCGCCAGCAGCCCGGACGGGGCCTTGGGCTACACCTTC. It specifies CASSPDGALGYTF.